Presented here are 13 T cell receptor beta chains from one specimen sequenced in a study of T cell clones after liver transplantation (dated by TCRdb to about 2019). Library creation used the immunoSEQ multiplex PCR assay. TCRdb provides this immuneACCESS table in a form limited to in-frame rearrangements. Some clones are lacking; in checked studies, under half of them reflect an unresolved V gene, and why the rest are absent is not known. This sample gives 95,000 to 110,000 clones in total; roughly 80% of them show up just once. The top ten clonotypes cover approximately 3% of the sample. The specimen comprised CD4+ T cells from blood, sampled approximately 4 years after liver transplant. The origin of the receptors is a human patient who received a liver transplant. Following transplantation, T cells from the graft donor may be among those present.

This chain links TRBV4-2 with TRBJ1-2, with a tentative D call TRBD1 (5 bases). The CDR3 is 15 amino acids. CDR1 is LGHNA, CDR2 YNFKEQ, per germline. Between the trimmed V and J ends, which lost 1 base and 4 bases, there was a span of 13 bases. CDR3 in amino acids: CASSQGFTGGYGYTF. The CDR3 coding sequence is TGTGCCAGCAGCCAAGGGTTTACAGGCGGCTATGGCTACACCTTC.

For this clone: Other nucleotide sequences in the sample specify the same CDR3. The chain joins TRBV18 to TRBJ1-2; D might be TRBD1 (5 bases). CDR1 KGHSH and CDR2 LQKENI come from the germline V gene. This CDR3 comprises 14 residues. Trimming stripped 3 bases from V and 2 bases from J, with 10 bases between. The CDR3 sequence is CASSPQGSNYGYTF. CDR3 bases: TGTGCCAGCTCACCGCAGGGCTCGAACTATGGCTACACCTTC. Combining the CDR3 with reference TRBV18 and TRBJ1-2 gives the whole variable domain NAGVMQNPRHLVRRRGQEARLRCSPMKGHSHVYWYRQLPEEGLKFMVYLQKENIIDESGMPKERFSAEFPKEGPSILRIQQVVRGDSAAYFCASSPQGSNYGYTFGSGTRLTVV.

The chain has TRBV18 and TRBJ2-3; the match to TRBD2 covers 8 bases. Looked up from germline, CDR1 is KGHSH and CDR2 is LQKENI. The V gene end was trimmed by 5 bases and the J gene end by 2 bases; junction bases not matched to a gene: 6. This CDR3 spans 15 amino acids. This CDR3 is CASSAAGEITDTQYF. In DNA, the CDR3 is TGTGCCAGCTCAGCAGCGGGGGAGATCACAGATACGCAGTATTTT.

In DNA form, the CDR3 reads TGTGCCAGCAGCCTACAGGGGGCAGGTACGAGGACTGAAGCTTTCTTT. Its translation is CASSLQGAGTRTEAFF. This sequence joins TRBV2 and TRBJ1-1; 9 nucleotides align to TRBD1. The germline V gene encodes CDR1 SNHLY and CDR2 FYNNEI. The CDR3 sequence is 16 residues long. V was pared by 6 bases and J by 5 bases, with 13 bases of the junction left unmatched. The variable domain in full, with the rest retrieved from reference TRBV2 and TRBJ1-1, is EPEVTQTPSHQVTQMGQEVILRCVPISNHLYFYWYRQILGQKVEFLVSFYNNEISEKSEIFDDQFSVERPDGSNFTLKIRSTKLEDSAMYFCASSLQGAGTRTEAFFGQGTRLTVV.

This clone was observed once. The chain is built from TRBV11-2 and TRBJ2-3; D perhaps matches TRBD2 (6 bases). Trimming cost V 8 bases and J 7 bases, with 19 bases left between them. Germline loops: CDR1 SGHAT, CDR2 FQNNGV. The CDR3 consists of 14 residues. The CDR3 DNA follows: TGTGCCAGCGGGGTAGTAGGAGGGTCAAATACGCAGTATTTT. Translating gives CASGVVGGSNTQYF.

The chain couples TRBV9 to TRBJ2-1; no clear D gene. CDR3 length: 13 residues. The V end was cut by 4 bases, the J end by 5 bases, with 10 bases between. Germline loops: CDR1 SGDLS, CDR2 YYNGEE. The DNA of the CDR3 is TGTGCCAGCAGCATCCAACCCCACAATGAGCAGTTCTTC. It codes for CASSIQPHNEQFF.

This clone was observed a handful of times. This chain uses TRBV2 with TRBJ1-2, with a tentative D call TRBD1 (6 bases). Per germline, CDR1 SNHLY and CDR2 FYNNEI. Trimming stripped 2 bases from V and 8 bases from J, with 18 bases between. The CDR3 spans 15 residues. In DNA form, the CDR3 reads TGTGCCAGCAGTGAATATCGGACAGCACAAGGCGGCTACACCTTC. Its translation is CASSEYRTAQGGYTF.

The chain carries TRBV4-1 and TRBJ2-2; tentatively, D is TRBD2 (6 bases). The CDR3 runs 14 residues. Trimming removed 1 base from V and 4 bases from J, with 7 bases in between. Germline V gives CDR1 MGHRA, CDR2 YSYEKL. This chain's CDR3 is CASSQGRVTGELFF. The CDR3 DNA is TGCGCCAGCAGCCAAGGGAGGGTCACCGGGGAGCTGTTTTTT.

This clone has only a few counts. The chain recombines TRBV6-1 with TRBJ1-1; TRBD1 matches at 9 bases. The CDR3 spans 15 residues. V shed 3 bases, J shed 6 bases, and the junction held 8 bases outside the gene matches. In germline, CDR1 is MNHNS, CDR2 SASEGT. CDR3 sequence (DNA): TGTGCCAGCAGTGAGGCTGGGACAGGGATCCCTGAAGCTTTCTTT. Translated: CASSEAGTGIPEAFF.

The gene calls are TRBV5-1 and TRBJ1-1; possibly TRBD1 for D (5 bases). The V end was cut by 0 bases, the J end by 1 base, with 19 bases between. In germline, CDR1 is SGHRS, CDR2 YFSETQ. This CDR3 contains 18 residues. The CDR3: CASSLVAFSVRANTEAFF. CDR3 bases: TGCGCCAGCAGCTTGGTAGCATTTTCGGTCAGGGCGAACACTGAAGCTTTCTTT.

This chain links TRBV7-8 with TRBJ1-4; D possibly corresponds to TRBD1 (6 bases). CDR1 is SGHVS, CDR2 FQNEAQ, per germline. V lost 5 bases and J lost 0, with 10 bases in between. There are 15 residues in the CDR3. CDR3: CASSLTGSTNEKLFF. In DNA form, the CDR3 reads TGTGCCAGCAGCCTGACAGGTTCAACTAATGAAAAACTGTTTTTT.

The chain has TRBV15 and TRBJ2-3; TRBD1 matches 9 bases. V lost 3 bases to trimming and J lost 2 bases; unmatched junction nucleotides: 3. The CDR3 extends over 15 amino acids. In germline, CDR1 is LNHNV, CDR2 YYDKDF (reference sequence). The CDR3 protein is CATSSGQGNTDTQYF. Here the CDR3 DNA reads TGTGCCACCAGCAGCGGACAGGGGAACACAGATACGCAGTATTTT.

This clone has only a few counts. The J gene is TRBJ1-1, the V gene TRBV27; no definite D call. V was clipped by 5 bases and J by 1 base, with 8 bases between them. The germline V gene encodes CDR1 MNHEY and CDR2 SMNVEV (reference sequence). This CDR3 is 13 amino acids long. The CDR3 is CASSRKSNTEAFF. The CDR3 coding sequence is TGTGCCAGCAGTAGGAAATCGAACACTGAAGCTTTCTTT.